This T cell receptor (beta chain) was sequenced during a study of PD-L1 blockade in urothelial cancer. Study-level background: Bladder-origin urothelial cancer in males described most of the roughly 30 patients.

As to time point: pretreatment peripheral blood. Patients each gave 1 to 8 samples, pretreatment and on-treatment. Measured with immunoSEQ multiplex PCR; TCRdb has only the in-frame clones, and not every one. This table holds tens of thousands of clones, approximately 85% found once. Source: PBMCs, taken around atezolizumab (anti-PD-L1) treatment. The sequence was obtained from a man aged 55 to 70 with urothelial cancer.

CDR3 residues: CASSDSPIRSVDYGYTF. DNA for the CDR3: TGTGCCAGCAGTGACAGTCCAATTCGGAGCGTCGACTATGGCTACACCTTC. The chain has TRBV6-1 and TRBJ1-2; D gene unclear. Per germline, CDR1 MNHNS and CDR2 SASEGT. The CDR3 is 17 amino acids. The V end lost 3 bases, the J end lost 3 bases, and 20 bases lay between the germline ends.